This T cell receptor (beta chain) was observed in a study of T-cell reconstitution after alpha-beta-depleted transplantation in children. Overall study findings and caveats: Once a year had passed after transplant, T-cell counts and diversity came mostly from newly produced T cells. About two months after transplant, alpha-beta T cells reportedly came from several hundred expanded graft clones.

This clonotype occurred a few times. Its specificity is unknown. The CDR3 contains 13 residues. Trimming shortened V by 3 bases and J by 6 bases, and 12 bases separated the two germline ends. Germline lookup yields CDR1 SGDLS and CDR2 YYNGEE. Unique molecular identifiers were incorporated when the TCRbeta library was constructed. One entry per CDR3 protein results from TCRdb running MiXCR on the PCR reads. The data contain about 1,000,000 distinct CDR3 sequences, about 29% of them singletons. The rearrangement uses TRBV9 and TRBJ1-1; D possibly corresponds to TRBD1 (6 bases). The TCR comes from a boy younger than two who had a stem cell transplant for SCID, so the T cells may come from the graft donor. Sequenced here: PBMCs, mostly from graft donor cells, sampled 360 days after TCRalphabeta/CD19-depleted stem cell transplant. As DNA, the CDR3 is TGTGCCAGCAGCGCCGTCCAGGGGCCTGAAGCTTTCTTT. Protein: CASSAVQGPEAFF. The complete variable domain, with remaining parts taken from reference TRBV9 and TRBJ1-1, reads DSGVTQTPKHLITATGQRVTLRCSPRSGDLSVYWYQQSLDQGLQFLIQYYNGEERAKGNILERFSAQQFPDLHSELNLSSLELGDSALYFCASSAVQGPEAFFGQGTRLTVV.